The 27 T cell receptor beta chains presented below share a single source sample, sequenced in a study of early T cells in non-severe SARS-CoV-2 infection. TCRdb reanalysed the 5' RACE reads using MiXCR and keeps one entry per CDR3 protein. The table has more than 35,000 distinct CDR3 sequences, under 8% seen once. Sequencing was performed on whole blood. These receptors came from an adult who was a healthcare worker with PCR-confirmed SARS-CoV-2 infection or an uninfected control (not recorded which).

This clonotype was counted between two and nine times. The chain is built from TRBV4-1 and TRBJ2-1; 10 bases are a match to TRBD2. J lost 3 bases, V lost 6 bases, and 8 bases had no gene match. The CDR3 runs 16 residues. Germline assignment: CDR1 MGHRA and CDR2 YSYEKL. The CDR3, as DNA: TGCGCCAGCAGGGCCACTAGCGGGGATTTCTACAATGAGCAGTTCTTC. Translation gives CASRATSGDFYNEQFF.

There are many counts of this clonotype. The chain joins TRBV12-3 or TRBV12-4 to TRBJ2-7, with D perhaps assigned TRBD1 or TRBD2 (5 bases each). This CDR3 has 14 amino acids. V shed 5 bases and J shed 5 bases, with 16 bases lying between them. CDR3 region: CASSQGSTGHEQYF. DNA of the CDR3: TGTGCCAGCAGTCAAGGGTCCACGGGACACGAGCAGTACTTC.

By frequency in the sample, this clonotype is medium-sized. The V and J genes are TRBV12-3 or TRBV12-4 and TRBJ2-7; 8 bases fit TRBD1. This CDR3 spans 15 amino acids. V dropped 5 bases and J dropped 4; count of bases not matched to a gene: 10. The CDR3 DNA sequence: TGTGCCAGCAGTACCGCCAGACAGGGGAGTTACGAGCAGTACTTC. It is translated as CASSTARQGSYEQYF.

V gene TRBV10-3 combines with J gene TRBJ1-4, with 10 bases fitting TRBD1. This CDR3 is built from 13 residues. The germline gives CDR1 ENHRY, CDR2 SYGVKD. V gave up 6 bases and J gave up 8 bases; unmatched junction bases: 3. The CDR3 DNA sequence: TGTGCCATCAGGGACAGGGGGGGAGAAAAACTGTTTTTT. Translation gives CAIRDRGGEKLFF.

There are many counts of this clonotype. V is TRBV6-1 and J is TRBJ1-1; possible D gene TRBD1, 5 bases. Looked up from germline, CDR1 is MNHNS and CDR2 is SASEGT. The CDR3 totals 14 residues. V lost 7 bases and J lost 3, with 15 bases in between. As DNA, the CDR3 is TGTGCCAGCACCGCGGGGCCGTGGCACACTGAAGCTTTCTTT. Translation: CASTAGPWHTEAFF.

This clonotype was detected many times. The V gene is TRBV6-6, the J gene TRBJ2-1; a weak D match, TRBD1 (6 bases). This CDR3 comprises 16 residues. Germline V gives CDR1 MNHNY, CDR2 SVGAGI (reference sequence). Trimming removed 6 bases at V and 1 base at J, with 16 bases between. In DNA, the CDR3 is TGTGCCAGCAGAAACCGCAGGGGTGCTTCCTACAATGAGCAGTTCTTC. Its protein is CASRNRRGASYNEQFF.

This chain uses TRBV7-3 with TRBJ2-3; 10 positions agree with TRBD1. The trim removed 5 bases at V and 5 bases at J, leaving 7 bases unmatched. Germline V gene data show CDR1 as SGHTA and CDR2 as FQGTGA. The CDR3 has 15 residues. The CDR3, as DNA: TGTGCCAGCAGCAAGGGACAGGGGCGCATAGATACGCAGTATTTT. Translation: CASSKGQGRIDTQYF.

This clonotype has at least ten counts. The chain's CDR3 is CASSQPGQSSYGYTF. DNA for the CDR3: TGTGCCAGCAGCCAGCCCGGACAGAGCAGCTATGGCTACACCTTC. The chain combines TRBV7-9 with TRBJ1-2; D might be TRBD1 (6 bases). This CDR3 has 15 amino acids. The germline V gene encodes CDR1 SEHNR and CDR2 FQNEAQ (reference sequence). Between the trimmed V and J ends, which lost 5 bases and 4 bases, there was a span of 17 bases.

This clonotype has a count of ten or more. The chain employs TRBV7-6 and TRBJ2-1; TRBD2 matches at 12 bases. V lost 5 bases, J lost 3 bases, and 2 bases stayed unmatched. The CDR3 runs to 15 residues. Germline lookup yields CDR1 SGHVS and CDR2 FNYEAQ. In DNA, the CDR3 is TGTGCCAGCAGCCCGACTAGCGGGAGCTACAATGAGCAGTTCTTC. Its protein is CASSPTSGSYNEQFF.

This clonotype was seen only once. V usage is TRBV7-2 and J usage is TRBJ1-2; D ambiguous. The V end lost 1 base, the J end lost 0 bases, and 9 bases lay between the germline ends. CDR1 is SGHTA, CDR2 FQGNSA, per germline. CDR3 length: 15 residues. CDR3 sequence (DNA): TGTGCCAGCAGCTTAGGAGTCGGAGCTAACTATGGCTACACCTTC. It specifies CASSLGVGANYGYTF.

This chain joins TRBV2 and TRBJ2-3; 7 bases map to TRBD2. The CDR3 runs to 14 residues. The J segment lost 4 bases and the V segment lost 3 bases, leaving 4 bases of the junction unmatched. Germline CDR1 and CDR2: SNHLY and FYNNEI. As DNA, the CDR3 is TGTGCCAGCAGTGAGGCGGGAGAGGCAGATACGCAGTATTTT. This sequence encodes CASSEAGEADTQYF. The variable domain in full, with the rest retrieved from reference TRBV2 and TRBJ2-3, is EPEVTQTPSHQVTQMGQEVILRCVPISNHLYFYWYRQILGQKVEFLVSFYNNEISEKSEIFDDQFSVERPDGSNFTLKIRSTKLEDSAMYFCASSEAGEADTQYFGPGTRLTVL.

This clonotype was counted many times. The chain uses TRBV7-9 and TRBJ1-4; D uncertain. Germline V gene data show CDR1 as SEHNR and CDR2 as FQNEAQ (reference sequence). V was trimmed by 4 bases and J by 4 bases, leaving 13 bases between them. This CDR3 is built from 15 residues. The DNA of the CDR3 is TGTGCCAGCAGCTCGAAAAGGAGGATTAATGAAAAACTGTTTTTT. Its translation: CASSSKRRINEKLFF.

The CDR3, as DNA: TGCGCCAGCAGCTTGTTGTCTAGCGGGGCGGATACGCAGTATTTT. This codes for CASSLLSSGADTQYF. J is TRBJ2-3 and V is TRBV5-1, with 9 bases aligning to TRBD2. This CDR3 region has 15 residues. V trimming: 1 base; J trimming: 6 bases; junction bases outside the gene matches: 6. CDR1 is SGHRS and CDR2 is YFSETQ in the germline V gene.

This clonotype was picked up many times. The V call is TRBV9, the J call TRBJ2-2; D is ambiguous. V gave up 3 bases and J gave up 5 bases, with 11 bases separating them. This CDR3 spans 14 amino acids. Germline assignment: CDR1 SGDLS and CDR2 YYNGEE. The CDR3 DNA reads TGTGCCAGCAGCGATAGAGTTGGGACCGGGGAGCTGTTTTTT. Translation: CASSDRVGTGELFF.

In regard to this clonotype: Being one base from a much bigger clone, this may be a read error. The chain uses TRBV10-1 and TRBJ1-1; TRBD1 aligns across 8 bases. The CDR3 covers 16 residues. CDR1 is WNHNN and CDR2 is SYGVQD in the germline V gene (reference sequence). The CDR3 nucleotides read TGCACCAGCAGTGACGGGCAGGGGGCCCAGAGCACTGAAGCTTTCTTT. It encodes CTSSDGQGAQSTEAFF.

This clonotype was seen a few times. This chain links TRBV18 with TRBJ2-7, with D uncertain. The germline V gene has CDR1 KGHSH and CDR2 LQKENI. The length of the CDR3 is 15 residues. Trimming shortened V by 2 bases and J by 7 bases, and 18 bases separated the two germline ends. CDR3 sequence reads: CASSPFRESFGEQYF. In nucleotides, the CDR3 is TGTGCCAGCTCACCATTCCGAGAGTCCTTCGGGGAGCAGTACTTC. The variable domain in full, with the rest retrieved from reference TRBV18 and TRBJ2-7, is NAGVMQNPRHLVRRRGQEARLRCSPMKGHSHVYWYRQLPEEGLKFMVYLQKENIIDESGMPKERFSAEFPKEGPSILRIQQVVRGDSAAYFCASSPFRESFGEQYFGPGTRLTVT.

This clonotype has at least ten counts. The CDR3 DNA sequence: TGTGCCAGCAGCGATAAGGGGACAGCGAACACCGGGGAGCTGTTTTTT. It codes for CASSDKGTANTGELFF. The chain couples TRBV12-3 or TRBV12-4 to TRBJ2-2; 7 nucleotides agree with TRBD1. The CDR3 sequence is 16 residues long. V lost 6 bases, J lost 0 bases, and 7 bases stayed unmatched.

The sample holds many counts of this clonotype. The CDR3 DNA reads as TGTGCCAGCACCAACCGATTGGGGGGCCAGGAGACCCAGTACTTC. It encodes CASTNRLGGQETQYF. The V gene is TRBV6-5, the J gene TRBJ2-5; possibly TRBD1 or TRBD2 for D (6 bases each). The CDR3 consists of 15 residues. V lost 7 bases and J 5 bases, leaving 20 bases between the germline ends. Germline V gene sequence: CDR1 MNHEY, CDR2 SVGAGI.

This clonotype appeared a few times. The genes are TRBV2 and TRBJ2-7; 7 bases match TRBD1. Unmatched junction bases numbered 14, after V lost 6 bases and J lost 6 bases. Per the germline V gene, CDR1 is SNHLY and CDR2 is FYNNEI. The CDR3 has 15 amino acids. CDR3 sequence reads: CASRQELTGRSEQYF. The CDR3 DNA is TGTGCCAGCAGGCAAGAGTTGACAGGGAGATCCGAGCAGTACTTC.

This clonotype came up many times. The rearrangement joins TRBV7-9 to TRBJ1-2; 7 bases map to TRBD1. This CDR3 is 13 amino acids long. Germline CDR1 reads SEHNR; CDR2 reads FQNEAQ (reference sequence). Losses at the gene ends were 4 bases for V and 7 bases for J; bases not matched to a gene: 6. The chain's CDR3 is CASSSTTGTGYTF. The CDR3 DNA follows: TGTGCCAGCAGCTCAACGACAGGGACTGGCTACACCTTC.

This clonotype has ten or more counts. This chain links TRBV6-2 or TRBV6-3 with TRBJ1-1; D unresolved. The V end was cut by 5 bases, the J end by 0 bases, with 10 bases between. In germline, CDR1 is MNHEY, CDR2 SVGEGT. The CDR3 extends over 14 amino acids. The CDR3 region is CASSPTQMNTEAFF. DNA for the CDR3: TGTGCCAGCAGTCCTACACAGATGAACACTGAAGCTTTCTTT.

This clonotype was seen repeatedly, ten times or more. This chain uses TRBV28 with TRBJ2-1; 13 nucleotides match TRBD2. With V trimmed by 6 bases and J by 9 bases, 8 bases remained unmatched. This CDR3 spans 15 amino acids. Germline V gene sequence: CDR1 MDHEN, CDR2 SYDVKM. CDR3 in amino acids: CASRTTSGRAGEQFF. Written as DNA, the CDR3 is TGTGCCAGCAGAACTACTAGCGGGAGGGCCGGTGAGCAGTTCTTC.

The chain carries TRBV9 and TRBJ2-2; D is perhaps TRBD1 (6 bases). This CDR3 region has 15 residues. The ends were cut back, 2 bases at V and 2 bases at J, with 10 bases in the middle. Germline V lookup: CDR1 SGDLS, CDR2 YYNGEE. The CDR3 region is CASSVEGDNTGELFF. Here the CDR3 DNA reads TGTGCCAGCAGCGTTGAGGGGGACAACACCGGGGAGCTGTTTTTT.

This clonotype was seen ten or more times. CDR3 DNA: TGTGCCAGCAGCGAAGCGGTTACAGGGAAGGCCTACGAGCAGTACTTC. Encoded protein: CASSEAVTGKAYEQYF. The chain joins TRBV3-1 to TRBJ2-7, with a tentative D call TRBD1 (6 bases). V lost 5 bases and J 2 bases, leaving 19 bases between the germline ends. Per the germline V gene, CDR1 is LGHDT and CDR2 is YNNKEL (reference sequence). The CDR3 runs 16 residues.

The chain combines TRBV14 with TRBJ2-7; the D gene is possibly TRBD2 (6 bases). The germline gives CDR1 SGHDN, CDR2 FVKESK. The CDR3 has 18 residues. The germline V and J ends were trimmed by 3 bases and 7 bases, with 28 bases remaining between them. The DNA for the CDR3 is TGTGCCAGCAGCCAGCGACGAGTGGGAGGACCAAGCCCGGGGGAGCAGTACTTC. This codes for CASSQRRVGGPSPGEQYF.

This clonotype was counted between two and nine times. The chain is built from TRBV12-3 or TRBV12-4 and TRBJ2-3, with 9 bases lining up with TRBD2. The junction had 10 bases not matched to a gene; V was cut back by 7 bases and J by 2 bases. This CDR3 is 16 amino acids long. The CDR3 nucleotides are TGTGCCAGCACGGCGGGAGGGCCCGGGCTCACAGATACGCAGTATTTT. Its protein is CASTAGGPGLTDTQYF.

In this sample, this clonotype turned up many times. This chain joins TRBV7-6 and TRBJ2-4; D may match TRBD1 or TRBD2 (5 bases each). This CDR3 has 12 amino acids. Per the germline V gene, CDR1 is SGHVS and CDR2 is FNYEAQ. Trimming cost V 2 bases and J 7 bases, with 6 bases left between them. The CDR3 DNA reads as TGTGCCAGCAGCTTACGGGACAACATTCAGTACTTC. Translation gives CASSLRDNIQYF. Supplemented by reference TRBV7-6 and TRBJ2-4, the full variable domain reads GAGVSQSPRYKVTKRGQDVALRCDPISGHVSLYWYRQALGQGPEFLTYFNYEAQQDKSGLPNDRFSAERPEGSISTLTIQRTEQRDSAMYRCASSLRDNIQYFGAGTRLSVL.